The text below deals with one T cell receptor (beta chain). Its antigen remains unidentified. This entry belongs to a study of B cell selection in AIRE deficiency. Findings and limits, study-wide: Shared Treg sequences were biased toward short CDR3s with few non-templated nucleotide insertions. Roughly 28% of healthy-shared Treg TCRbeta sequences appeared in patient Tconv cells.

Repertoires were generated with immunoSEQ multiplex PCR, while TCRdb's copy carries only in-frame clones and drops some. This table has tens of thousands of clones, about nine tenths appearing once. The V end was cut by 0 bases, the J end by 5 bases, with 9 bases between. From germline, CDR1 is SGHRS and CDR2 YFSETQ. This CDR3 contains 14 residues. The regulatory T cell sort gate was CD4+CD25hiCD127low/negative. The chain combines TRBV5-1 with TRBJ1-5; no clear D gene. The source material was CD4+CD25+ Tregs sorted from PBMCs. This clonotype originated in a human donor in good health. The CDR3 DNA is TGCGCCAGCAGCTTGGTCCCCGGGGATCAGCCCCAGCATTTT. It translates to CASSLVPGDQPQHF.